The 4 T cell receptor beta chains given below trace back to one sample, sequenced in a study of blood T cell repertoires in COVID-19. Sequenced by immunoSEQ multiplex PCR; TCRdb stores in-frame clones only, minus some. The sample consists of 100,000 or so clones, roughly 89% of them appearing once. Sample: peripheral blood. Receptors were obtained from a man in his sixties or seventies with acute or convalescent COVID-19.

The V call is TRBV6-1, the J call TRBJ1-6; D is possibly TRBD1 (6 bases). Germline lookup yields CDR1 MNHNS and CDR2 SASEGT. Deletions cut 3 bases from V and 3 bases from J, with 9 bases between. This CDR3 is 15 amino acids long. DNA of the CDR3: TGTGCCAGCAGTGACACGGACAGCTATAATTCACCCCTCCACTTT. It translates to CASSDTDSYNSPLHF.

J is TRBJ2-1 and V is TRBV12-3 or TRBV12-4, with unresolved D. V lost 8 bases and J lost 7, with 6 bases in between. CDR3 length equals 10 residues. For the CDR3, the DNA is TGTGCCAGCCTAGGAAATGAGCAGTTCTTC. This codes for CASLGNEQFF.

The chain links TRBV5-1 to TRBJ2-2, with 11 bases aligning to TRBD2. Germline V CDR1 and CDR2: SGHRS, YFSETQ. The CDR3 is made up of 15 amino acids. V dropped 4 bases and J dropped 9; count of bases not matched to a gene: 8. DNA for the CDR3: TGCGCCAGCAGCCTAGCGGGGGGAATGTCTCGGGAGCTGTTTTTT. This gives the protein CASSLAGGMSRELFF.

This sequence joins TRBV7-3 and TRBJ2-3; unclear D gene. CDR3 length: 15 amino acids. V shed 5 bases and J shed 0 bases, with 12 bases lying between them. The germline gives CDR1 SGHTA, CDR2 FQGTGA. The CDR3 reads CASSPHSSSTDTQYF. For the CDR3, the DNA is TGTGCCAGCAGCCCCCACTCTTCCAGCACAGATACGCAGTATTTT.